One TCR beta chain is described in this entry. The data are from a study of blood T cells in healthy people across ages. A second about 7 to 12 cycle PCR used barcoded and J-beta primers. Using its own MiXCR run on the 5' RACE reads, TCRdb lists one record per CDR3 protein. The sample has 1.8 million or so distinct CDR3 sequences, about 39% seen once. The study drew donors from healthy Caucasian individuals in Russia aged 6 to 90. PBMCs numbering at least 7 million were isolated per sample. The TCR comes from a human donor in good health. The specimen was blood.

The CDR3 DNA is TGTGCCAGCAGCTTCCGACCGGGACACACAGGGAGAGAGACCCAGTTCTTC. Its translation: CASSFRPGHTGRETQFF. This sequence joins TRBV6-2 or TRBV6-3 and TRBJ2-1, with a weak D call TRBD1 (6 bases). Germline CDR1 and CDR2: MNHEY and SVGEGT. The CDR3 sequence is 17 residues long. Deletions cut 6 bases from V and 13 bases from J, with 31 bases between.